This T cell receptor beta chain was found in a study of control samples from healthy donors and cancer patients. Clones were sequenced by immunoSEQ multiplex PCR, and TCRdb holds only the in-frame ones, with some missing. Counted here are approximately 140,000 clones, approximately 93% occurring once; the ten biggest clones make up 5.5% to 7.5%. The germline gives CDR1 SGHTS, CDR2 YDEGEE. J lost 0 bases, V lost 0 bases, and 2 bases had no gene match. This CDR3 spans 16 amino acids. J is TRBJ2-7 and V is TRBV5-8; TRBD1 matches at 11 bases. Source material: blood. This clonotype originated in a man aged 18 to 30 in good health. This CDR3 reads CASSLAGTGGSYEQYF. CDR3 coding DNA: TGTGCCAGCAGCTTGGCAGGGACAGGGGGCTCCTACGAGCAGTACTTC.